This TCR beta chain stems from a study of cytomegalovirus exposure and HLA in healthy donors. PCR used 60 Vbeta primers and 13 Jbeta primers. The table came from immunoSEQ multiplex PCR; TCRdb's copy has only in-frame clones and leaves some out. The sample lists about 140,000 clones; roughly 80% were seen once. Germline CDR1 SNHLY, CDR2 FYNNEI. The CDR3 spans 13 residues. Trimming stripped 2 bases from V and 7 bases from J, with 8 bases between. The rearrangement uses TRBV2 and TRBJ2-2; D remains unclear. Material: PBMCs. This receptor was identified in a woman aged 40-49 years in good health and CMV-seronegative. CDR3 sequence (DNA): TGTGCCAGCAGTGAATCTGCGATCGGGGAGCTGTTTTTT. It is translated as CASSESAIGELFF. The entire variable domain, with the rest obtained from reference TRBV2 and TRBJ2-2, is as follows: EPEVTQTPSHQVTQMGQEVILRCVPISNHLYFYWYRQILGQKVEFLVSFYNNEISEKSEIFDDQFSVERPDGSNFTLKIRSTKLEDSAMYFCASSESAIGELFFGEGSRLTVL.